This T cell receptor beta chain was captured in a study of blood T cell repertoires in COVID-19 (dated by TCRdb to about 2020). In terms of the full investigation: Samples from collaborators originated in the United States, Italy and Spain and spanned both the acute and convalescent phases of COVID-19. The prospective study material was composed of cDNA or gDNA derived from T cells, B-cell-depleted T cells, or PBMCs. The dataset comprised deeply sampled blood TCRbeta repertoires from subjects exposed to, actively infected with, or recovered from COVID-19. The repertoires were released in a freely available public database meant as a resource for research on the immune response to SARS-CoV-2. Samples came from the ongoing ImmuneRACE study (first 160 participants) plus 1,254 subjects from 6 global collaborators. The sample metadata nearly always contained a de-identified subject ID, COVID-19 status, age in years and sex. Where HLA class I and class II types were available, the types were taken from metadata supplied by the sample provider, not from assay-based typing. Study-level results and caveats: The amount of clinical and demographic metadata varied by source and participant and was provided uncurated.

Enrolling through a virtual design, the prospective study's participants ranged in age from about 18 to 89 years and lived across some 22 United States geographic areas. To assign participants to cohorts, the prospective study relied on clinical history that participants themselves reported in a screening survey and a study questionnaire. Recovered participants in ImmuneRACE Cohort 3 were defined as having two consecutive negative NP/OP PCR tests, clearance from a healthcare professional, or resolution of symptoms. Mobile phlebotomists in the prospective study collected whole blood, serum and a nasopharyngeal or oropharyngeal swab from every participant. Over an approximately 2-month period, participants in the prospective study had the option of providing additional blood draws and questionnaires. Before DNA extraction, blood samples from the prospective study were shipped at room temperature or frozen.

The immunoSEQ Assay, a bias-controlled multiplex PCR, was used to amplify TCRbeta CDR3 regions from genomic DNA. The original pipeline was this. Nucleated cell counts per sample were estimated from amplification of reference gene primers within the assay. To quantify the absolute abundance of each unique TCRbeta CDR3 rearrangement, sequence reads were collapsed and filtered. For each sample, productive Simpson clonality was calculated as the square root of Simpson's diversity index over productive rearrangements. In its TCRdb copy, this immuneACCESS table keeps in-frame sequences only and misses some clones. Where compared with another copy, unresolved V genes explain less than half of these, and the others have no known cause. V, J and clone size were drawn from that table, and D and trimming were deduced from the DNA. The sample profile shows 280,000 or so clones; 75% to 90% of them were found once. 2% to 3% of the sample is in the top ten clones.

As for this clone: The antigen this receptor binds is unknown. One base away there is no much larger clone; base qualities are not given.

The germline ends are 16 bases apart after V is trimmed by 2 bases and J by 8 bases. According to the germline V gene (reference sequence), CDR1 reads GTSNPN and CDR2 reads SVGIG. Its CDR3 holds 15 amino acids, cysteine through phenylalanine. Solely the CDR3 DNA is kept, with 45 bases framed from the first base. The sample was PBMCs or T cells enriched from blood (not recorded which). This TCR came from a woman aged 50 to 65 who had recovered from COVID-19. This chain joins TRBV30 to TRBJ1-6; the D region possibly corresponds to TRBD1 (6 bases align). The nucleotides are TGTGCCTGGAGTCGACTACAGGGAACGTATTCACCCCTCCACTTT. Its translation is CAWSRLQGTYSPLHF. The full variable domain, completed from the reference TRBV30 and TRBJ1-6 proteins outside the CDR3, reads SQTIHQWPATLVQPVGSPLSLECTVEGTSNPNLYWYRQAAGRGLQLLFYSVGIGQISSEVPQNLSASRPQDRQFILSSKKLLLSDSGFYLCAWSRLQGTYSPLHFGNGTRLTVT.